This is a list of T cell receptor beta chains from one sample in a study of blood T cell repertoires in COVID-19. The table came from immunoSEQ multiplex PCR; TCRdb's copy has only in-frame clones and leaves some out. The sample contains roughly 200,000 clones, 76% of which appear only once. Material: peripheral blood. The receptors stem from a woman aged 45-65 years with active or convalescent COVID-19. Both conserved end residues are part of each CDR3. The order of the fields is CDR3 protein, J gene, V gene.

CATSRGETVLTGELFF | TRBJ2-2 | TRBV15
CASSAQGLHTIYF | TRBJ1-3 | TRBV9
CASSLEVGGMGISPLHF | TRBJ1-6 | TRBV7-2
CSAQPSSADTQYF | TRBJ2-3 | TRBV29-1
CASSDSSGSYEQYF | TRBJ2-7 | TRBV5-1
CASSSHGGHNRNEQFF | TRBJ2-1 | TRBV7-2
CASNSRQGAGNTEAFF | TRBJ1-1 | TRBV3-1/TRBV3-2
CASSNRQGTSFQSSYNEQFF | TRBJ2-1 | TRBV7-9
CASSETGGGNQPQHF | TRBJ1-5 | TRBV25-1
CAWMGTNYGYTF | TRBJ1-2 | TRBV30
CAWSGMTNNSPLHF | TRBJ1-6 | TRBV30
CASSPSAANEKLFF | TRBJ1-4 | TRBV18
CASSLEAHTGFEAFF | TRBJ1-1 | TRBV5-1
CASSAWGSTGELFF | TRBJ2-2 | TRBV2
CASSVGGDNEQFF | TRBJ2-1 | TRBV9
CASSQVQGFYGYTF | TRBJ1-2 | TRBV4-2
CASADRGLGTGELFF | TRBJ2-2 | TRBV19
CARTFGVEAFF | TRBJ1-1 | TRBV2
CASSFGARRTEAFF | TRBJ1-1 | TRBV28
CASSSPTVSTNEKLFF | TRBJ1-4 | TRBV7-8
CASRSEGWANTEAFF | TRBJ1-1 | TRBV6-5
CASSLVAGTSGTGEQFF | TRBJ2-1 | TRBV5-1